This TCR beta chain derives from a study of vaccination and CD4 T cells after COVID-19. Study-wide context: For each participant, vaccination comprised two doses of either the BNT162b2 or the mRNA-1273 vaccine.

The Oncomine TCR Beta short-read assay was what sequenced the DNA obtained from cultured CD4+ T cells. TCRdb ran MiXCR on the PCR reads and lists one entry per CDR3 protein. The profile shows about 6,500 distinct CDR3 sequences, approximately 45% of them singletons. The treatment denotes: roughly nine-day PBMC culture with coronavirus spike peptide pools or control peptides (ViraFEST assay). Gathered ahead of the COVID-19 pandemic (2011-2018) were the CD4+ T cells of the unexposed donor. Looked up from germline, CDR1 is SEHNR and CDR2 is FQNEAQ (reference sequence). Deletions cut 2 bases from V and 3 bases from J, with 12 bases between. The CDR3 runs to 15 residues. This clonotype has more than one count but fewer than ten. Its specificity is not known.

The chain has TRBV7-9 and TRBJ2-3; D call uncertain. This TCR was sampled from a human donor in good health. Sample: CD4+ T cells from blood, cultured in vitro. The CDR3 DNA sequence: TGTGCCAGCAGCTTAAGAGAGGAAGGGACAGATACGCAGTATTTT. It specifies CASSLREEGTDTQYF.